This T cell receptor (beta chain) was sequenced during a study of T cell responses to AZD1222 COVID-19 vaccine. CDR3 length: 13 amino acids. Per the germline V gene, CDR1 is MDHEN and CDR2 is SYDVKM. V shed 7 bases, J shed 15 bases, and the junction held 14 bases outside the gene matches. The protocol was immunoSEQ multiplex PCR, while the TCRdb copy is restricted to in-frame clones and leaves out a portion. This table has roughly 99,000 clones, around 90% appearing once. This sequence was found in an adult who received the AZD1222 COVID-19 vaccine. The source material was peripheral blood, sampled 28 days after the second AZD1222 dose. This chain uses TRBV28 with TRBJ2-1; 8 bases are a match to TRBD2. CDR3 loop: CASKPRGGGGLFF. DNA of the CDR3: TGTGCCAGCAAACCCCGGGGGGGAGGGGGACTGTTCTTC.